This T cell receptor (beta chain) was found in a study of cytomegalovirus exposure and HLA in healthy donors. 13 Jbeta primers and 60 Vbeta primers were used for the PCR. Generated by immunoSEQ multiplex PCR, the TCRdb table keeps only in-frame clones and is missing some. The data show 180,000 or so clones, about 69% seen once. The CDR3 covers 15 residues. The ends were cut back, 2 bases at V and 2 bases at J, with 9 bases in the middle. Germline V gene lookup returns CDR1 SGHTA and CDR2 FQGNSA. Sequencing used PBMCs. The source is a human donor in good health. This chain joins TRBV7-2 and TRBJ2-2; D is ambiguous. CDR3: CASSLYVTNTGELFF. In DNA, the CDR3 is TGTGCCAGCAGCTTATATGTCACAAACACCGGGGAGCTGTTTTTT.